This T cell receptor beta chain was identified during a study of a mutant IDH1 vaccine in newly diagnosed glioma listed by TCRdb under 2021. Regarding the complete study: Vaccination started 4-6 weeks after radiotherapy alone, or was given together with temozolomide cycles in the groups whose treatment included chemotherapy. The 32 treated patients were approximately 62% male and roughly 38% female, with a mean age of 40.4 years. Prior to enrollment, standard therapy consisting of radiotherapy alone, temozolomide alone, or radiochemotherapy with temozolomide had been administered to patients, with the combination being received by most patients. Visit V12 was the week-35 safety follow-up and visit V13 was the week-47 end of study. Peripheral blood was collected at six visits: V03 (baseline), V05, V07, V10, V12 and V13. Longitudinal TCRB deep sequencing was done for 25 to 30 treated patients, wherever samples were available for exploratory analyses.

Interpreted using the paper, the time point label stands for: week 47, end of study. Every vaccine dose consisted of 300 ug of a 20-mer mutant IDH1 peptide in Montanide, administered subcutaneously together with topical imiquimod. Across visits V03 through V10, patients got a total of eight vaccinations, given in weeks 1, 3, 5, 7, 11, 15, 19 and 23. Donors had newly diagnosed WHO grade 3 or 4 IDH1-mutant astrocytomas with loss of nuclear ATRX. The samples were drawn from NOA16, a multicentre, single-arm, open-label phase I trial in Germany that tested a mutant IDH1 peptide vaccine in humans for the first time. The DNeasy Blood and Tissue Kit was used to extract genomic DNA from EDTA blood for TCRB sequencing. The library was prepared using the immunoSEQ multiplex PCR assay. Rearranged TCR beta chain sequences were amplified with the hsTCRB Kit following the manufacturer's protocol. TCRB libraries were sequenced on an Illumina MiSeq. On the authors' methods: Demultiplexing, trimming and gene mapping were performed with the kit vendor's proprietary platform. Held by TCRdb, this immuneACCESS table contains in-frame sequences only and omits some clones. Under half of the omission traces to an unresolved V gene where checked; the cause of the rest is unknown. V and J calls and clone size come straight from that table; D and trimming were deduced from the DNA. This sample lists 40,000 to 45,000 clones; 70% to 85% were detected once. Of the sample, under 20% is held by the ten largest clones.

To note about this clone: This receptor's antigen is unknown. Base qualities are not recorded, but no much larger clone differs from it by a single base.

At the junction V is shortened by 2 bases and J by 6 bases, with 9 bases in between. For CDR1 and CDR2, the germline V gene (reference sequence) lists SGHNT and YYREEE. The CDR3 runs 12 residues from the cysteine to the phenylalanine. Here the CDR3 DNA is all that survives: 36 bases in frame from base 1. Summary of the overall study and its limitations: Immune responses induced by the vaccine were seen in around 93% of patients across multiple MHC alleles. No apparent relationship was observed between pseudoprogression and alterations in the top peripheral T cell clonotypes detected by TCRB sequencing. According to the authors, sample limitations meant that analyses of patient blood samples could not be reproduced. Availability determined which PBMC samples were chosen for TCRB deep sequencing.

Recombination connected TRBV5-4 to TRBJ2-7; the D gene cannot be named for sure. This TCR was recovered from a man younger than 35 with glioma. Some clones in this sample may be carry-over from other donors' samples. Sequencing used PBMCs, obtained from a glioma patient whose treatment included an IDH1 peptide vaccine. The DNA sequence follows: TGTGCCAGCAGCTTTTATCGGACCGAGCAGTACTTC. It specifies CASSFYRTEQYF.